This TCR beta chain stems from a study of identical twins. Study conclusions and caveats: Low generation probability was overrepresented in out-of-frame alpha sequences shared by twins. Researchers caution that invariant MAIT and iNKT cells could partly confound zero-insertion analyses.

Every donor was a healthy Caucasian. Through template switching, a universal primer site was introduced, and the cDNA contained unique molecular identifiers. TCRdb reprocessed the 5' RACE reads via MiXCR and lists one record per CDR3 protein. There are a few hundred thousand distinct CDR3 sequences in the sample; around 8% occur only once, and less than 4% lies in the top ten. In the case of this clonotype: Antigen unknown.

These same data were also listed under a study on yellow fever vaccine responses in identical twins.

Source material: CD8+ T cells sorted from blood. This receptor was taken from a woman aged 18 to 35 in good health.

CDR3 sequence: CASGQGAVEQFF. The CDR3 region has the DNA TGCGCCAGCGGACAGGGGGCAGTTGAGCAGTTCTTC. The rearrangement links TRBV4-1 to TRBJ2-1; 11 nucleotides agree with TRBD1. From germline, CDR1 is MGHRA and CDR2 YSYEKL. Losses at the gene ends were 8 bases for V and 9 bases for J; bases not matched to a gene: 3. This CDR3 comprises 12 residues.